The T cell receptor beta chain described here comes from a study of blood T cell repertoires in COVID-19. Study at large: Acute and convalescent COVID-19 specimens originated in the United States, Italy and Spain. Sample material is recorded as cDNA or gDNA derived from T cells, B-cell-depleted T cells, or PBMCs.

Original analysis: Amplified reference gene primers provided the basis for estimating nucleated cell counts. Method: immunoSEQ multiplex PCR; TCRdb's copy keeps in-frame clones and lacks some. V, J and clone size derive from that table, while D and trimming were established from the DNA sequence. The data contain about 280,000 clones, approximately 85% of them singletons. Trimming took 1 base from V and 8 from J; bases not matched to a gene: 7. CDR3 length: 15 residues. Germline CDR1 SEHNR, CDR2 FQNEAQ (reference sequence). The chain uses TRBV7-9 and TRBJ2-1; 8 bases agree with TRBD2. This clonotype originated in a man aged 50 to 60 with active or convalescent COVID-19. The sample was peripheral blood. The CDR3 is CASSLGLALVDEQFF. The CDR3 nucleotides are TGTGCCAGCAGCTTAGGACTAGCGCTTGTTGATGAGCAGTTCTTC.